These 32 T cell receptor beta chains were all obtained from the same sample, sequenced in a study of blood T cell repertoires in COVID-19. Assay: immunoSEQ multiplex PCR; the TCRdb copy retains only in-frame clones and omits some. The data contain about 160,000 clones, more than 75% of them seen just once; the ten biggest clones take up about 6.6%. The sequencing sample was made of PBMCs or T cells enriched from blood (not recorded which). The source is a woman in her forties or fifties who had recovered from COVID-19.

The chain joins TRBV30 to TRBJ1-5; 7 positions match TRBD1. Trimming removed 2 bases from V and 6 bases from J; junction bases left unmatched: 4. The CDR3 is 13 amino acids. Germline lookup yields CDR1 GTSNPN and CDR2 SVGIG (reference sequence). The CDR3 sequence is CAWSINRGQPQHF. CDR3 bases: TGTGCCTGGAGTATAAACAGGGGTCAGCCCCAGCATTTT.

J is TRBJ1-1 and V is TRBV3-1 (or the pseudogene TRBV3-2); unclear D gene. This CDR3 has 14 residues. The germline V gene has CDR1 LGHDT and CDR2 YNNKEL (reference sequence). With 3 bases removed from V and 4 bases from J, the gap between germline ends came to 12 bases. CDR3 region: CASSQSVWATEAFF. The CDR3 coding sequence is TGTGCCAGCAGCCAGTCCGTTTGGGCCACTGAAGCTTTCTTT.

The chain uses TRBV19 and TRBJ2-5, with D possibly matching TRBD1 (6 bases). The V end lost 5 bases, the J end lost 4 bases, and 11 bases lay between the germline ends. Germline assignment: CDR1 LNHDA and CDR2 SQIVND (reference sequence). The length of the CDR3 is 13 residues. The CDR3 DNA sequence: TGTGCCAGTAGTCCGGGACATGGAGAGACCCAGTACTTC. It is translated as CASSPGHGETQYF.

This chain connects TRBV6-1 to TRBJ2-1; TRBD2 might be the D (7 bases). The germline V gene encodes CDR1 MNHNS and CDR2 SASEGT. The length of the CDR3 is 15 residues. Trimming removed 2 bases at V and 6 bases at J, with 14 bases between. DNA for the CDR3: TGTGCCAGCAGTGAAACACACAGGGAGGGCAATGAGCAGTTCTTC. The encoded protein is CASSETHREGNEQFF.

The chain employs TRBV9 and TRBJ2-5, with D possibly matching TRBD2 (6 bases). The germline V gene has CDR1 SGDLS and CDR2 YYNGEE. Trimming took 3 bases from V and 5 from J, leaving 11 bases between them. This CDR3 spans 13 amino acids. CDR3 sequence reads: CASSGGSGETQYF. The CDR3 DNA reads TGTGCCAGCAGCGGGGGGAGCGGGGAGACCCAGTACTTC.

A single count supports this clone. The gene calls are TRBV6-5 and TRBJ2-3; 12 bases fit TRBD2. CDR1 is MNHEY, CDR2 SVGAGI, per germline. V trimming: 4 bases; J trimming: 6 bases; junction bases outside the gene matches: 5. The CDR3 consists of 15 residues. The CDR3 DNA is TGTGCCAGCAGTTCTAGCGGGGGGGCAGGCGATACGCAGTATTTT. It yields the protein CASSSSGGAGDTQYF.

The chain recombines TRBV15 with TRBJ1-2, with D uncertain. V dropped 1 base and J dropped 4 bases, with 10 bases sitting between them. This CDR3 is 14 amino acids long. CDR1 LNHNV and CDR2 YYDKDF come from the germline V gene (reference sequence). CDR3 bases: TGTGCCACCAGCAGAGTGCAGGCCTCCTATGGCTACACCTTC. It yields the protein CATSRVQASYGYTF.

CDR3 bases: TGCAGTGCCTACCCGGATACGCAGTATTTT. Its protein product is CSAYPDTQYF. The chain joins TRBV20-1 to TRBJ2-3; no clear D gene. The V gene lost 6 bases and the J gene lost 6 bases, with 7 bases spanning the gap. CDR1 is DFQATT, CDR2 SNEGSKA, per germline (reference sequence). This CDR3 region has 10 residues.

CDR3 region: CASSLDRTDTQYF. The DNA of the CDR3 is TGTGCCAGCAGCTTGGACAGGACAGATACGCAGTATTTT. This chain connects TRBV5-4 to TRBJ2-3, with D perhaps TRBD1 (5 bases). V dropped 0 bases and J dropped 3 bases, with 5 bases sitting between them. The CDR3 runs to 13 residues. Per germline, CDR1 SGHNT and CDR2 YYREEE (reference sequence). Supplemented by reference TRBV5-4 and TRBJ2-3, the full variable domain reads ETGVTQSPTHLIKTRGQQVTLRCSSQSGHNTVSWYQQALGQGPQFIFQYYREEENGRGNFPPRFSGLQFPNYSSELNVNALELDDSALYLCASSLDRTDTQYFGPGTRLTVL.

V is TRBV27 and J is TRBJ2-6; D perhaps matches TRBD1 (5 bases). Germline V gene data show CDR1 as MNHEY and CDR2 as SMNVEV (reference sequence). V was trimmed by 6 bases and J by 0 bases, leaving 12 bases between them. The CDR3 has 16 residues. The CDR3 DNA sequence: TGTGCCAGCAGCAGGCAGGGTCCCTCTGGGGCCAACGTCCTGACTTTC. This gives the protein CASSRQGPSGANVLTF. Full variable domain (remainder filled in from reference TRBV27 and TRBJ2-6): EAQVTQNPRYLITVTGKKLTVTCSQNMNHEYMSWYRQDPGLGLRQIYYSMNVEVTDKGDVPEGYKVSRKEKRNFPLILESPSPNQTSLYFCASSRQGPSGANVLTFGAGSRLTVL.

The chain couples TRBV7-9 to TRBJ1-1, with D tentatively TRBD1 (6 bases). The CDR3 has 18 amino acids. The ends were cut back, 1 base at V and 3 bases at J, with 21 bases in the middle. CDR1 is SEHNR and CDR2 is FQNEAQ in the germline V gene (reference sequence). In DNA, the CDR3 is TGTGCCAGCAGCTTAGGGCCCGCCCTGGTTGACAGGTACACTGAAGCTTTCTTT. This gives the protein CASSLGPALVDRYTEAFF.

CDR3 nucleotide sequence: TGCGCCAGCATCTTCATGGGGACAGCAGGCACCTACGAGCAGTACTTC. Its translation: CASIFMGTAGTYEQYF. The chain joins TRBV10-1 to TRBJ2-7; 7 bases are shared with TRBD1. This CDR3 contains 16 residues. Trimming at V came to 7 bases and at J to 2 bases, leaving 14 bases not matched to a gene. Per germline, CDR1 WNHNN and CDR2 SYGVQD (reference sequence).

This chain joins TRBV29-1 and TRBJ1-1; 7 bases align to TRBD1. V was pared by 4 bases and J by 7 bases, with 15 bases of the junction left unmatched. There are 15 residues in the CDR3. CDR1 SQVTM and CDR2 ANQGSEA come from the germline V gene. The CDR3 bases are TGCAGCGTTGCGTTGACGGGACAGTTTAAAGATGAAGCTTTCTTT. Encoded protein: CSVALTGQFKDEAFF.

This clone was recorded a few times. V is TRBV7-9 and J is TRBJ1-2; D is uncertain. This CDR3 comprises 14 residues. Germline values: CDR1 SEHNR, CDR2 FQNEAQ (reference sequence). Trimming left V 4 bases short and J 9 bases short, with 18 bases between. The CDR3 loop reads CASSSPAAESSYTF. The CDR3 DNA reads TGTGCCAGCAGCTCCCCCGCAGCGGAGTCGAGCTACACCTTC.

This rearrangement joins TRBV29-1 to TRBJ1-1, with 7 bases that match TRBD1. The germline CDR1 and CDR2 sequences are SQVTM and ANQGSEA. With 1 base clipped from V and 1 base from J, the junction kept 0 bases outside the gene matches. This CDR3 comprises 13 residues. The CDR3 reads CSVEGQGNTEAFF. CDR3 coding DNA: TGCAGCGTTGAAGGACAGGGGAACACTGAAGCTTTCTTT.

J is TRBJ1-4 and V is TRBV5-1, with D possibly matching TRBD1 (5 bases). Germline loops: CDR1 SGHRS, CDR2 YFSETQ. Trimming took off 0 bases at V and 7 bases at J, with 13 bases between the two ends. This CDR3 spans 15 amino acids. The DNA for the CDR3 is TGCGCCAGCAGCTTGGGGGCAGGGCAAAGTGAAAAACTGTTTTTT. It translates to CASSLGAGQSEKLFF.

The V gene is TRBV24-1, the J gene TRBJ2-7, with 8 positions matching TRBD1. The CDR3 is 13 residues long. The germline V gene encodes CDR1 KGHDR and CDR2 SFDVKD. J gave up 7 bases and V 4 bases, and 5 bases lay outside the gene matches. The CDR3: CATSDPGGREQYF. The CDR3 coding sequence is TGTGCCACCAGTGACCCAGGGGGCAGGGAGCAGTACTTC.

V gene TRBV30 combines with J gene TRBJ1-6; the match to TRBD1 covers 10 bases. CDR1 and CDR2 (germline): GTSNPN, SVGIG (reference sequence). V was clipped by 1 base and J by 9 bases; unmatched bases: 6. This CDR3 is built from 15 residues. This CDR3 is CAWSERQGAGSPLHF. As DNA, the CDR3 is TGTGCCTGGAGTGAGAGACAGGGGGCAGGTTCACCCCTCCACTTT.

Here the CDR3 reads CASSQGRAGPGGYTF. The CDR3 DNA follows: TGTGCCAGCAGCCAAGGCCGCGCAGGACCGGGAGGCTACACCTTC. The chain recombines TRBV4-2 with TRBJ1-2; D unclear. Germline V lookup: CDR1 LGHNA, CDR2 YNFKEQ. V lost 1 base and J 8 bases, leaving 17 bases between the germline ends. The CDR3 is made up of 15 amino acids.

The chain has TRBV6-4 and TRBJ1-1; no reliable D call. In germline, CDR1 is MRHNA, CDR2 SNTAGT. The V end lost 3 bases, the J end lost 11 bases, and 13 bases lay between the germline ends. CDR3 size: 12 residues. The CDR3 here is CASSDWAGVAFF. DNA for the CDR3: TGTGCCAGCAGTGATTGGGCAGGTGTCGCTTTCTTT.

This sequence joins TRBV12-3 or TRBV12-4 and TRBJ1-2; 7 nucleotides agree with TRBD1. The junction had 7 bases not matched to a gene; V was cut back by 7 bases and J by 5 bases. CDR3 length: 13 residues. In DNA, the CDR3 is TGTGCCAGCAATTCGGGACAGCTATATGGCTACACCTTC. This gives the protein CASNSGQLYGYTF.

This clone occurred once. This sequence joins TRBV6-5 and TRBJ1-5, with 9 bases lining up with TRBD1. J gave up 3 bases and V 0 bases, and 3 bases lay outside the gene matches. Germline CDR1 and CDR2: MNHEY and SVGAGI. The CDR3 sequence is 16 residues long. CDR3: CASSYSGTGINQPQHF. The CDR3 nucleotides are TGTGCCAGCAGTTACTCCGGGACAGGGATCAATCAGCCCCAGCATTTT.

The V and J genes are TRBV7-8 and TRBJ2-1; 7 positions match TRBD2. The length of the CDR3 is 15 residues. Germline trimming cut 5 bases from V and 6 bases from J; bases unmatched to any gene: 10. CDR1 is SGHVS, CDR2 FQNEAQ, per germline. The CDR3 nucleotides are TGTGCCAGCAGCACGAGGATGCTAGCGGCCAATGAGCAGTTCTTC. Protein product: CASSTRMLAANEQFF.

The J gene is TRBJ2-3, the V gene TRBV18; TRBD2 agrees at 7 bases. This CDR3 spans 17 amino acids. The trim removed 6 bases at V and 2 bases at J, leaving 14 bases unmatched. Germline V gene data show CDR1 as KGHSH and CDR2 as LQKENI. The CDR3 DNA follows: TGTGCCAGCTCCCACCCTTCTCCAGCGGGGTTCACAGATACGCAGTATTTT. It is translated as CASSHPSPAGFTDTQYF.

V usage is TRBV2 and J usage is TRBJ1-5, with unresolved D. Germline V gives CDR1 SNHLY, CDR2 FYNNEI. Deletions cut 1 base from V and 3 bases from J, with 7 bases between. The CDR3 runs 14 residues. CDR3 sequence: CASSEVRYNQPQHF. CDR3 nucleotides: TGTGCCAGCAGTGAAGTGCGGTACAATCAGCCCCAGCATTTT.

The rearrangement uses TRBV12-3 or TRBV12-4 and TRBJ1-2, with 9 bases fitting TRBD1. This CDR3 region has 13 residues. The trim removed 5 bases at V and 7 bases at J, leaving 5 bases unmatched. The CDR3 loop reads CASSPQGALGYTF. The CDR3 DNA reads TGTGCCAGCAGTCCACAGGGGGCGCTTGGCTACACCTTC.

This chain connects TRBV27 to TRBJ1-6, with D possibly TRBD1 on 6 matching bases. V lost 6 bases, J lost 10 bases, and 22 bases lay in between. CDR3 length: 16 amino acids. The germline V gene encodes CDR1 MNHEY and CDR2 SMNVEV (reference sequence). The CDR3 coding sequence is TGTGCCAGCAGCCGACTGACAGGAAGGGGCAGGTCACCCCTCCACTTT. This encodes CASSRLTGRGRSPLHF.

This rearrangement joins TRBV9 to TRBJ1-1; 8 bases map to TRBD1. This CDR3 region has 14 residues. With V trimmed by 4 bases and J by 3 bases, 5 bases remained unmatched. Looked up from germline, CDR1 is SGDLS and CDR2 is YYNGEE. CDR3 coding DNA: TGTGCCAGCAGCAAAACAGGGGGGGACACTGAAGCTTTCTTT. It specifies CASSKTGGDTEAFF. Combining the CDR3 with reference TRBV9 and TRBJ1-1 gives the whole variable domain DSGVTQTPKHLITATGQRVTLRCSPRSGDLSVYWYQQSLDQGLQFLIQYYNGEERAKGNILERFSAQQFPDLHSELNLSSLELGDSALYFCASSKTGGDTEAFFGQGTRLTVV.

J is TRBJ1-2 and V is TRBV18; D not certain. The germline V gene encodes CDR1 KGHSH and CDR2 LQKENI. The V gene lost 5 bases and the J gene lost 2 bases, with 15 bases spanning the gap. This CDR3 has 15 amino acids. The CDR3, as DNA: TGTGCCAGCTCAAGCGGCCAGACGAAGAACTATGGCTACACCTTC. Protein: CASSSGQTKNYGYTF.

The V call is TRBV15, the J call TRBJ1-1; possible D gene TRBD1, 5 bases. The germline V and J ends were trimmed by 1 base and 5 bases, with 8 bases remaining between them. Germline CDR1 reads LNHNV; CDR2 reads YYDKDF (reference sequence). There are 13 residues in the CDR3. The CDR3 DNA reads as TGTGCCACCAGCAGAGTTAGGGGAACTGAAGCTTTCTTT. This gives the protein CATSRVRGTEAFF.

This clone has a handful of counts. The chain joins TRBV7-8 to TRBJ1-6, with 7 positions matching TRBD1. V gave up 2 bases and J gave up 10 bases; unmatched junction bases: 8. CDR1 is SGHVS and CDR2 is FQNEAQ in the germline V gene. This CDR3 has 15 residues. CDR3 protein: CASSLFRDSLSPLHF. The CDR3 nucleotides are TGTGCCAGCAGCTTATTCCGGGACAGTCTATCACCCCTCCACTTT.

CDR3 protein: CASNPVSGARGSTEAFF. For the CDR3, the DNA is TGTGCCAGCAACCCGGTCTCTGGGGCGCGAGGTAGCACTGAAGCTTTCTTT. The chain has TRBV14 and TRBJ1-1, with D possibly TRBD1 on 5 matching bases. Germline CDR1 reads SGHDN; CDR2 reads FVKESK. Trimming pared 7 bases from V and 4 bases from J, leaving 25 bases between. The CDR3 length is 17 residues.